At least ten counts were recorded for the clone carrying this TCR beta chain. The CDR3 totals 16 residues. V was pared by 5 bases and J by 8 bases, with 17 bases of the junction left unmatched. The germline V gene has CDR1 SGHRS and CDR2 YFSETQ. Unique molecular identifiers were incorporated into the prepared TCRbeta library. Using its own MiXCR run on the PCR reads, TCRdb lists one record per CDR3 protein. The data contain roughly 200,000 distinct CDR3 sequences, approximately 14% of them singletons. The sample originates from a study of T-cell reconstitution after alpha-beta-depleted transplantation in children.

The sequencing used PBMCs from the stem cell graft donor, collected from the stem cell graft. This receptor was obtained from a human donor who donated a stem cell graft to a child with acute lymphoblastic leukemia. The V gene is TRBV5-1, the J gene TRBJ1-2; 8 bases line up with TRBD1. The CDR3, as DNA: TGCGCCAGCAGAAATCCTTTGGACAGGGCCAGTGTCGGCTACACCTTC. Its translation: CASRNPLDRASVGYTF.